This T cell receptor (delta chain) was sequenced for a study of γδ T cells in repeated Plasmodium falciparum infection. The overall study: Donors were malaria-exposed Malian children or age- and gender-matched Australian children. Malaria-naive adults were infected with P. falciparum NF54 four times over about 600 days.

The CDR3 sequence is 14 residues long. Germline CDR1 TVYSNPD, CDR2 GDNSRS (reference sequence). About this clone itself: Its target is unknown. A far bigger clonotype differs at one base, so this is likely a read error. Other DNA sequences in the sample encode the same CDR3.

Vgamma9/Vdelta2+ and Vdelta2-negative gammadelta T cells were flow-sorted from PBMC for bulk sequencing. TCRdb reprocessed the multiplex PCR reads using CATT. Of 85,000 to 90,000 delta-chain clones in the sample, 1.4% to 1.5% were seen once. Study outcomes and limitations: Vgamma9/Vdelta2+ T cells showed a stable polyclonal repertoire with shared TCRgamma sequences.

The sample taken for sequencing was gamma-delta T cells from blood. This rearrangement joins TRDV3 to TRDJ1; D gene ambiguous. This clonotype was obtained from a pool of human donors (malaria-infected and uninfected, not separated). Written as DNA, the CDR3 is TGTGCCTCCGTTAAGGTGAGCAACACTGATAAACTCATCTTT. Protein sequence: CASVKVSNTDKLIF.